This TCR beta chain was sequenced for a study of cytomegalovirus exposure and HLA in healthy donors. Use of 60 Vbeta and 13 Jbeta primers characterized the PCR. Repertoires were generated with immunoSEQ multiplex PCR, while TCRdb's copy carries only in-frame clones and drops some. Seen in this sample are some 70,000 clones; the ten most common clones hold about 0.83%. With regard to this clone: Antigen specificity is unknown.

J was trimmed by 8 bases and V by 3 bases; bases with no gene match: 7. This CDR3 spans 16 amino acids. Germline CDR1 LNHDA, CDR2 SQIVND (reference sequence). Study findings and constraints: V segments that were indistinguishable, TRBV6-2 and TRBV6-3 among them, were omitted from analysis. The study assumed roughly uniform donor sequencing depth for presence/absence analyses.

The chain uses TRBV19 and TRBJ2-1; TRBD2 aligns across 13 bases. This TCR was recovered from a boy aged 5-17 years in good health and CMV-seronegative. Sequenced sample: PBMCs. The CDR3 coding sequence is TGTGCCAGTAGTATCAGGACTAGCGGGAGTTGGGATGAGCAGTTCTTC. It codes for CASSIRTSGSWDEQFF.